One sample yielded the 17 T cell receptor beta chains listed below, sequenced in a study of blood T cell repertoires in COVID-19. Method: immunoSEQ multiplex PCR; TCRdb's copy keeps in-frame clones and lacks some. Among about 350,000 clones listed, around nine tenths were seen once. Sequencing was performed on peripheral blood. All receptors come from a woman between 55 and 75 years old with COVID-19, enrolled during active disease.

The CDR3 nucleotides are TGTGCCAGCAGCTTATCGACTAGCGGGGGGCCAGATACGCAGTATTTT. Translating gives CASSLSTSGGPDTQYF. The chain recombines TRBV13 with TRBJ2-3; 13 bases are a match to TRBD2. Germline-derived CDR1 and CDR2 are PRHDT and FYEKMQ (reference sequence). This CDR3 is 16 amino acids long. The V segment lost 2 bases and the J segment 4 bases; nucleotides outside the gene matches: 3.

The chain employs TRBV9 and TRBJ2-2; the D is unclear. V was clipped by 0 bases and J by 0 bases, with 12 bases between them. This CDR3 is built from 17 residues. Germline V gives CDR1 SGDLS, CDR2 YYNGEE. CDR3 DNA: TGTGCCAGCAGCGTAGTCGGCGGCGCAGCGAACACCGGGGAGCTGTTTTTT. Translated, it gives CASSVVGGAANTGELFF.

The chain carries TRBV18 and TRBJ2-7; 10 bases are shared with TRBD1. Germline V gives CDR1 KGHSH, CDR2 LQKENI. This CDR3 has 14 residues. J was trimmed by 7 bases and V by 4 bases; bases with no gene match: 7. CDR3 DNA: TGTGCCAGCTCACACCGGGACAGGGGTTATGAGCAGTACTTC. This translates into CASSHRDRGYEQYF.

The rearrangement joins TRBV4-1 to TRBJ2-2; tentatively, D is TRBD2 (6 bases). The CDR3 is 13 residues long. Germline V gives CDR1 MGHRA, CDR2 YSYEKL. The V end lost 7 bases, the J end lost 1 base, and 7 bases lay between the germline ends. CDR3 region: CASKGLNTGELFF. CDR3 sequence (DNA): TGCGCCAGCAAGGGACTGAACACCGGGGAGCTGTTTTTT.

The V call is TRBV5-1, the J call TRBJ1-1, with D perhaps TRBD1 (6 bases). Germline V lookup: CDR1 SGHRS, CDR2 YFSETQ. V lost 4 bases and J lost 2, with 15 bases in between. The CDR3 totals 15 residues. Here the CDR3 DNA reads TGCGCCAGCAGCATACAGGGCGGCGGTAACACTGAAGCTTTCTTT. Translated: CASSIQGGGNTEAFF. Using reference TRBV5-1 and TRBJ1-1 for the parts outside the CDR3, the full variable domain is KAGVTQTPRYLIKTRGQQVTLSCSPISGHRSVSWYQQTPGQGLQFLFEYFSETQRNKGNFPGRFSGRQFSNSRSEMNVSTLELGDSALYLCASSIQGGGNTEAFFGQGTRLTVV.

This clone was counted once. V and J are TRBV12-5 and TRBJ1-1; TRBD1 aligns across 7 bases. Germline lookup yields CDR1 LGHNT and CDR2 FRNRAP. The CDR3 extends over 17 amino acids. V shed 0 bases, J shed 11 bases, and the junction held 18 bases outside the gene matches. CDR3 protein: CASGLVLLGKGGGLAFF. The CDR3 DNA reads as TGTGCTAGTGGTTTGGTACTCCTAGGAAAAGGGGGCGGCTTGGCTTTCTTT.

With respect to this clone: The junction shows a germline mismatch at one end, possibly a read error. The chain couples TRBV11-2 to TRBJ2-7; a weak D match, TRBD1 (5 bases). Germline CDR1 reads SGHAT; CDR2 reads FQNNGV. The length of the CDR3 is 11 residues. The DNA of the CDR3 is TGTGCCAGCAGCTTAGACAGGGCGGAGAACTTC. It codes for CASSLDRAENF.

The J gene is TRBJ1-2, the V gene TRBV27; 7 bases line up with TRBD1. This CDR3 contains 14 residues. V lost 3 bases to trimming and J lost 5 bases; unmatched junction nucleotides: 6. Germline V gene data show CDR1 as MNHEY and CDR2 as SMNVEV (reference sequence). The chain's CDR3 is CASSFTGDGYGYTF. The CDR3 DNA sequence: TGTGCCAGCAGTTTCACAGGGGATGGGTATGGCTACACCTTC.

This chain links TRBV6-5 with TRBJ2-5; 7 nucleotides agree with TRBD2. J gave up 4 bases and V 7 bases, and 12 bases lay outside the gene matches. Germline CDR1 MNHEY, CDR2 SVGAGI. The CDR3 spans 15 residues. The CDR3 sequence is CASITDGGYGETQYF. DNA of the CDR3: TGTGCCAGCATTACGGACGGGGGGTATGGAGAGACCCAGTACTTC.

This chain uses TRBV7-2 with TRBJ1-2; D is unresolved. V lost 5 bases to trimming and J lost 0 bases, with 10 bases between them. The CDR3 extends over 14 amino acids. In germline, CDR1 is SGHTA, CDR2 FQGNSA. The CDR3 spells CASSRGPANYGYTF. CDR3 nucleotide sequence: TGTGCCAGCAGCCGCGGGCCAGCTAACTATGGCTACACCTTC.

This clone was counted a few times. The V and J genes are TRBV18 and TRBJ1-2; tentative D call: TRBD1 (5 bases). With 3 bases removed from V and 4 bases from J, the gap between germline ends came to 9 bases. The V gene's germline CDR1 is KGHSH and CDR2 LQKENI. The CDR3 contains 13 residues. The CDR3 coding sequence is TGTGCCAGCTCACCGGGGGGTACCTATGGCTACACCTTC. Residues: CASSPGGTYGYTF.

The chain carries TRBV9 and TRBJ2-3, with 7 bases aligning to TRBD2. CDR3 length: 15 amino acids. The junction had 7 bases not matched to a gene; V was cut back by 4 bases and J by 2 bases. CDR1 and CDR2 (germline): SGDLS, YYNGEE. CDR3 amino acids: CASSRGLSDTDTQYF. In DNA, the CDR3 is TGTGCCAGCAGCAGGGGACTATCCGACACAGATACGCAGTATTTT.

V and J are TRBV4-1 and TRBJ2-4, with a weak D call TRBD1 (6 bases). CDR1 and CDR2 from the germline V gene are MGHRA and YSYEKL. V was trimmed by 5 bases and J by 2 bases, leaving 13 bases between them. The length of the CDR3 is 15 residues. As DNA, the CDR3 is TGCGCCAGCAGCTCACTACAGGGTACCAAAAACATTCAGTACTTC. As protein: CASSSLQGTKNIQYF.

This clone turned up a few times. The rearrangement links TRBV19 to TRBJ1-6, with 8 bases matching TRBD1. Germline trimming cut 5 bases from V and 5 bases from J; bases unmatched to any gene: 8. The CDR3 spans 16 residues. Germline CDR1 is LNHDA and CDR2 is SQIVND (reference sequence). The DNA for the CDR3 is TGTGCCAGTAGTGGACGAACGACAGGGGATAATTCACCCCTCCACTTT. Translated: CASSGRTTGDNSPLHF.

The gene calls are TRBV10-3 and TRBJ1-2; maybe TRBD1 (6 bases). Germline values: CDR1 ENHRY, CDR2 SYGVKD. The CDR3 consists of 14 residues. V was pared by 10 bases and J by 4 bases, with 19 bases between. For the CDR3, the DNA is TGTGCCACTTCGAATCAGGACAGAACCTATGGCTACACCTTC. Amino acids: CATSNQDRTYGYTF.

The V gene is TRBV30, the J gene TRBJ1-5, with TRBD1 matching 8 bases. With V trimmed by 1 base and J by 4 bases, 9 bases remained unmatched. The CDR3 runs 16 residues. The germline V gene has CDR1 GTSNPN and CDR2 SVGIG (reference sequence). The DNA for the CDR3 is TGTGCCTGGAGTGCCCTGACAGGGGTAGGGAATCAGCCCCAGCATTTT. The encoded protein is CAWSALTGVGNQPQHF. Full variable domain (rest looked up from reference TRBV30 and TRBJ1-5): SQTIHQWPATLVQPVGSPLSLECTVEGTSNPNLYWYRQAAGRGLQLLFYSVGIGQISSEVPQNLSASRPQDRQFILSSKKLLLSDSGFYLCAWSALTGVGNQPQHFGDGTRLSIL.

In DNA, the CDR3 is TGTGCCAGCTCGTCGGGGAGGAACACTGAAGCTTTCTTT. Translation gives CASSSGRNTEAFF. V usage is TRBV18 and J usage is TRBJ1-1; D not certain. The ends were cut back, 6 bases at V and 1 base at J, with 9 bases in the middle. Germline-derived CDR1 and CDR2 are KGHSH and LQKENI. The CDR3 consists of 13 residues.